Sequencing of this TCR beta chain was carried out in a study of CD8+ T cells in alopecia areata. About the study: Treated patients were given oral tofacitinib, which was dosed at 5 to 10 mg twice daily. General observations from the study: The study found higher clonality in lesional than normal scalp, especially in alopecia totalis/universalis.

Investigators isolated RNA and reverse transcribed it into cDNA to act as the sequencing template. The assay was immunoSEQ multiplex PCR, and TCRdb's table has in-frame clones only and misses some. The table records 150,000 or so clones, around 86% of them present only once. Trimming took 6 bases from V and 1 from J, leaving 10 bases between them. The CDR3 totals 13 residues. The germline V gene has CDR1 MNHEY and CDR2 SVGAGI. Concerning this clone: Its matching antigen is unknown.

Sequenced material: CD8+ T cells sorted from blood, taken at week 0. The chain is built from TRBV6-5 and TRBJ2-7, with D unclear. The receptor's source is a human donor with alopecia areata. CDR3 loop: CASRGKGSYEQYF. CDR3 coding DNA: TGTGCCAGCAGGGGGAAAGGGTCCTACGAGCAGTACTTC.